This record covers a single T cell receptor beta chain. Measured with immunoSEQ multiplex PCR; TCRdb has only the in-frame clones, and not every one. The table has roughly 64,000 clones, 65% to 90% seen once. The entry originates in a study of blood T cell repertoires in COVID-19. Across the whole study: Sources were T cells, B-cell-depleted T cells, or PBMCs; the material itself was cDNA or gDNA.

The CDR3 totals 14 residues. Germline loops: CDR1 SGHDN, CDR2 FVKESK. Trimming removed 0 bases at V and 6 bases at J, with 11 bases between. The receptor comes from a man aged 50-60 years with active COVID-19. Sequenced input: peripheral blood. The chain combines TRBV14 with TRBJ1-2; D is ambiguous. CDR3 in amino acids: CASSQEGVGHGYTF. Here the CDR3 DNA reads TGTGCCAGCAGCCAAGAGGGCGTCGGCCATGGCTACACCTTC.